The present TCR beta chain was sequenced within a study of Ad26.COV2.S vaccination and SARS-CoV-2 variants. Study background: The vaccine Ad26.COV2.S was put into the muscle once, or twice with 56 days between. Study outcomes and limitations: Reportedly, spike-specific CD8+ and CD4+ T cell responses achieved substantial breadth once vaccination had taken place. The TCR-based breadth and depth measures might underestimate overall T cell responses.

The treatment denotes: roughly 20 received Ad26.COV2.S at low or high dose, single or two shots; about 5 received placebo; per-sample allocation not given. Repertoires come from day 63 after the first vaccine or placebo injection. The table came from immunoSEQ multiplex PCR; TCRdb's copy has only in-frame clones and leaves some out. The table shows 300,000 to 350,000 clones, with 86% occurring only once. As for this clone: Its antigen is unknown.

Sequencing used peripheral blood, obtained in a trial of Ad26.COV2.S vaccine versus placebo. This TCR was recovered from a person aged 18-60 years who received the Ad26.COV2.S COVID-19 vaccine or a placebo.

CDR3: CASSLRQGTGELFF. As DNA, the CDR3 is TGCGCCAGCAGCTTGAGACAGGGCACCGGGGAGCTGTTTTTT. This chain links TRBV5-1 with TRBJ2-2, with 7 positions matching TRBD1. After removal of 1 base from V and 4 bases from J, the junction contained 1 base not matched to a gene. In germline, CDR1 is SGHRS, CDR2 YFSETQ. This CDR3 has 14 amino acids.